These 3 T cell receptor beta chains originate from one sample sequenced in a study of CD8 T cells in ankylosing spondylitis. One entry per CDR3 protein, called by TCRdb with MiXCR from the 5' RACE reads. The data contain some 200,000 distinct CDR3 sequences, 9.5% to 15% of them singletons. Sample: blood, either unsorted or a sorted T cell fraction (not recorded which). All receptors come from a male donor with ankylosing spondylitis or in good health (not recorded which).

This sequence joins TRBV20-1 and TRBJ2-7, with 9 nucleotides matching TRBD1. Germline V CDR1 and CDR2: DFQATT, SNEGSKA (reference sequence). The CDR3 is 14 residues long. Trimming removed 8 bases from V and 4 bases from J; junction bases left unmatched: 12. The CDR3 DNA reads TGCAGTCCATTACGGCGGACAGGGGATTACGAGCAGTACTTC. This translates into CSPLRRTGDYEQYF.

This chain connects TRBV7-2 to TRBJ2-1; D not certain. Trimming pared 1 base from V and 4 bases from J, leaving 11 bases between. The CDR3 sequence is 15 residues long. Per the germline V gene, CDR1 is SGHTA and CDR2 is FQGNSA. CDR3 residues: CASSLGVVVYNEQFF. For the CDR3, the DNA is TGTGCCAGCAGCTTAGGCGTGGTGGTGTACAATGAGCAGTTCTTC.

This clonotype was seen once. The genes are TRBV7-9 and TRBJ1-2; TRBD1 might be the D (5 bases). V shed 6 bases and J shed 4 bases, with 15 bases lying between them. This CDR3 region has 14 residues. Germline CDR1 and CDR2: SEHNR and FQNEAQ (reference sequence). CDR3 sequence reads: CASSGTEVFYGYTF. The CDR3 bases are TGTGCCAGCAGTGGGACTGAGGTGTTCTATGGCTACACCTTC.